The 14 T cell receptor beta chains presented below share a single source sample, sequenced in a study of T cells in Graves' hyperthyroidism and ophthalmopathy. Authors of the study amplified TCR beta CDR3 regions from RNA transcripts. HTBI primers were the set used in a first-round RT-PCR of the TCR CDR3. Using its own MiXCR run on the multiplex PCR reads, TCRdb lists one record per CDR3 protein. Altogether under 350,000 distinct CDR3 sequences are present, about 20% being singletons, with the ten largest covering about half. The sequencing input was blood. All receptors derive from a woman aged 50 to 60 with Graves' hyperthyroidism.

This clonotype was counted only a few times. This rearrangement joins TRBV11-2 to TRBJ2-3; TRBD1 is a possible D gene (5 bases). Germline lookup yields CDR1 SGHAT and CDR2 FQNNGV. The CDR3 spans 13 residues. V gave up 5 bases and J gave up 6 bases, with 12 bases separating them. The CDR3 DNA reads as TGTGCCAGCAGCCAAAGCAGGGCGGATACGCAGTATTTT. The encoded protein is CASSQSRADTQYF.

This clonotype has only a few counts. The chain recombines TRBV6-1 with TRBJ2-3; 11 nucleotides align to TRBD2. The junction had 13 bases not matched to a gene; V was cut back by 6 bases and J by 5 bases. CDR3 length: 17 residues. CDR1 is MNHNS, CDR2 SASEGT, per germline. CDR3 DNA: TGTGCCAGCAGGGGGAATAGCGGGGGGGCGTTGGGAGATACGCAGTATTTT. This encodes CASRGNSGGALGDTQYF.

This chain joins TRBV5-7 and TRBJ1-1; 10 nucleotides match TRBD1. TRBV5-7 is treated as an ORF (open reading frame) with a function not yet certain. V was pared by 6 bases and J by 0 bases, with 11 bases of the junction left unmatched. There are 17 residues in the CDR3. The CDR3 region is CASMPDRGLAMNTEAFF. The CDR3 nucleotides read TGTGCCAGCATGCCCGACAGGGGGCTCGCTATGAACACTGAAGCTTTCTTT.

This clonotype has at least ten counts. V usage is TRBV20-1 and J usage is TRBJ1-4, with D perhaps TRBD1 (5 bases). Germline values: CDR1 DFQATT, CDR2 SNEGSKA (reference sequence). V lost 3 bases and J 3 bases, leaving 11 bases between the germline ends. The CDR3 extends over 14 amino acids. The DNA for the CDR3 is TGCAGTGCTAGCTTGGGGGGAGCTAATGAAAAACTGTTTTTT. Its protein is CSASLGGANEKLFF.

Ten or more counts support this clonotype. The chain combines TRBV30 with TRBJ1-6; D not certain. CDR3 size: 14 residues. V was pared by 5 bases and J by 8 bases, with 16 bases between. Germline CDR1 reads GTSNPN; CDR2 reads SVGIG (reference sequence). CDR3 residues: CAWDDAGTDSPLHF. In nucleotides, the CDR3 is TGTGCCTGGGATGACGCAGGAACCGATTCACCCCTCCACTTT.

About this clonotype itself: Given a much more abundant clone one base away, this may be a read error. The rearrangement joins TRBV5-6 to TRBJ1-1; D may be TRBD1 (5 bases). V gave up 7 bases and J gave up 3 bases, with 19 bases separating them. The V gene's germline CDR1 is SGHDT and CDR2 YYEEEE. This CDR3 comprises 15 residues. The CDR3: CASGITGERDTEAFF. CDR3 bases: TGTGCCAGCGGAATTACGGGGGAGCGCGACACTGAAGCTTTCTTT.

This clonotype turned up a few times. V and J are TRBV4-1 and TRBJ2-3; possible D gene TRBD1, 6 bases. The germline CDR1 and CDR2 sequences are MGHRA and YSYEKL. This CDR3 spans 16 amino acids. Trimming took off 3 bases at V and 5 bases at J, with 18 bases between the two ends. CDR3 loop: CASSHPTRDKEDTQYF. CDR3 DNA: TGCGCCAGCAGCCATCCCACCCGGGACAAAGAAGATACGCAGTATTTT.

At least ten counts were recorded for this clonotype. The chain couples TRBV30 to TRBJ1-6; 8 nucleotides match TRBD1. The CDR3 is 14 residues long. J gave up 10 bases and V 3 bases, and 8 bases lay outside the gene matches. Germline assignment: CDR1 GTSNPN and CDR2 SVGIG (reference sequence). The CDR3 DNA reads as TGTGCCTGGAGGAGACAGGGGATTGGGTCACCCCTCCACTTT. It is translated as CAWRRQGIGSPLHF. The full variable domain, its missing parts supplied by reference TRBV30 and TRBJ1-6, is SQTIHQWPATLVQPVGSPLSLECTVEGTSNPNLYWYRQAAGRGLQLLFYSVGIGQISSEVPQNLSASRPQDRQFILSSKKLLLSDSGFYLCAWRRQGIGSPLHFGNGTRLTVT.

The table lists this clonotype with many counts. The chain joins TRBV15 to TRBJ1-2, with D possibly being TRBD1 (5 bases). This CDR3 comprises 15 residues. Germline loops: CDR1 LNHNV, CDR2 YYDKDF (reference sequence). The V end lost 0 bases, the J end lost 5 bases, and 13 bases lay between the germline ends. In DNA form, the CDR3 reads TGTGCCACCAGCAGAGATTTGGGGCAGGGATATGGCTACACCTTC. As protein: CATSRDLGQGYGYTF. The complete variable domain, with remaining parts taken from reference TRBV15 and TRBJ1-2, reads DAMVIQNPRYQVTQFGKPVTLSCSQTLNHNVMYWYQQKSSQAPKLLFHYYDKDFNNEADTPDNFQSRRPNTSFCFLDIRSPGLGDTAMYLCATSRDLGQGYGYTFGSGTRLTVV.

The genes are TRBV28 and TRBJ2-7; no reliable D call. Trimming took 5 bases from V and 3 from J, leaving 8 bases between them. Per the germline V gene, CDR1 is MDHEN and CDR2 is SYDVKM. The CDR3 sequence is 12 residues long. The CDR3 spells CASSAPGYEQYF. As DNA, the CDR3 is TGTGCCAGCAGTGCCCCAGGCTACGAGCAGTACTTC.

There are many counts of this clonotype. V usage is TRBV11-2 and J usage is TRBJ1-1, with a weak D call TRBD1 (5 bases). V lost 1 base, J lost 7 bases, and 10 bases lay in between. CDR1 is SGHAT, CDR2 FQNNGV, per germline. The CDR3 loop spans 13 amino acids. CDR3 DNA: TGTGCCAGCAGCTTAGCCCGGGACCTTGAAGCTTTCTTT. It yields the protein CASSLARDLEAFF.

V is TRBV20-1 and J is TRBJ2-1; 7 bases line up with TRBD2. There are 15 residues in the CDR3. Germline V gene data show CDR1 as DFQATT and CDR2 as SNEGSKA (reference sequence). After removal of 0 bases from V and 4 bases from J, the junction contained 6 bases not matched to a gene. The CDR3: CSARDPAGLYNEQFF. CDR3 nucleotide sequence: TGCAGTGCTAGAGATCCAGCGGGGCTATACAATGAGCAGTTCTTC.

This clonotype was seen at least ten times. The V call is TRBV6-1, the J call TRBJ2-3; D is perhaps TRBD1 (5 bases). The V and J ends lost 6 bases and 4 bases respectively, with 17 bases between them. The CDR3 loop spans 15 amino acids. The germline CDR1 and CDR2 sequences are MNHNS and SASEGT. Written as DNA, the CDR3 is TGTGCCAGCAGAGAGCGAGGTTGGGGCGCAGATACGCAGTATTTT. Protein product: CASRERGWGADTQYF.

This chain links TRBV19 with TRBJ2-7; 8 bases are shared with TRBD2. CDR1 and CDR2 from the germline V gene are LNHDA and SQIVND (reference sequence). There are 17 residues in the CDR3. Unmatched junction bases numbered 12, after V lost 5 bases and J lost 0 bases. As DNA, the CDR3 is TGTGCCAGTAGTCCAGCGGGGGAGGCAACACCCTCCTACGAGCAGTACTTC. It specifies CASSPAGEATPSYEQYF.